This TCR beta chain was recorded in a study of blood T cell repertoires in COVID-19. Looking at the study overall: Samples of COVID-19 (acute and convalescent) were obtained from the United States, Italy and Spain. Nucleic acid was either cDNA or gDNA, and it came from T cells, B-cell-depleted T cells, or PBMCs.

In the original workflow: Reference gene primer amplification gave nucleated cell count estimates. The table came from immunoSEQ multiplex PCR; TCRdb's copy has only in-frame clones and leaves some out. That table supplies the V and J calls and clone size; D and trimming were determined from the DNA. In the table there are about 200,000 clones, around 84% of which are singletons. CDR3 length equals 12 residues. The ends were cut back, 6 bases at V and 10 bases at J, with 13 bases in the middle. From germline, CDR1 is SNHLY and CDR2 FYNNEI. The gene calls are TRBV2 and TRBJ2-1; maybe TRBD2 (5 bases). The TCR sequence derives from a woman of 80 years or more with acute or convalescent COVID-19. Sequencing used peripheral blood. This CDR3 reads CASSGGWEEQFF. DNA of the CDR3: TGTGCCAGCAGCGGTGGTTGGGAGGAGCAGTTCTTC.